The entry that follows covers one T cell receptor beta chain sequence. The CDR3 sequence is 13 residues long. CDR1 and CDR2 (germline): LNHNV, YYDKDF (reference sequence). Trimming shortened V by 6 bases and J by 2 bases, and 11 bases separated the two germline ends. Method: immunoSEQ multiplex PCR; TCRdb's copy keeps in-frame clones and lacks some. The sample records around 88,000 clones, around 92% being singletons. The source of the sample is a study of T cell changes during pregnancy in multiple sclerosis. The source material was peripheral blood, sampled in the first trimester of pregnancy. The chain combines TRBV15 with TRBJ2-7; D possibly corresponds to TRBD2 (5 bases). The TCR originated in a female donor with multiple sclerosis, enrolled in a pregnancy study. CDR3 coding DNA: TGTGCCACCAGTCAGCGGCGAGCCTACGAGCAGTACTTC. Amino acid sequence: CATSQRRAYEQYF.